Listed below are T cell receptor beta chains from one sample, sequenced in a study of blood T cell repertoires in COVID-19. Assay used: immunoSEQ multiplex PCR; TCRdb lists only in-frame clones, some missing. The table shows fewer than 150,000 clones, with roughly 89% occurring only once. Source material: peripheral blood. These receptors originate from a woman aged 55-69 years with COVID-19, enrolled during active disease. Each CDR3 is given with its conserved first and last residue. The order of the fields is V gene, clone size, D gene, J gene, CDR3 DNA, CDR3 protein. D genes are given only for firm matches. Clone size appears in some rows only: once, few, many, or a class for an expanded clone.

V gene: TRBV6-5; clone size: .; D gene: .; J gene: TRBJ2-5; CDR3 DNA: TGTGCCAGCAGTTACTCGGTCCAGGGTGGGAAGACCCAGTACTTC; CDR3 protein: CASSYSVQGGKTQYF
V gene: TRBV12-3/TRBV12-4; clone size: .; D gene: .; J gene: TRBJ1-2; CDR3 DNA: TGTGCCAGCACCCCGGAGGTCTACTATGGCTACACCTTC; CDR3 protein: CASTPEVYYGYTF
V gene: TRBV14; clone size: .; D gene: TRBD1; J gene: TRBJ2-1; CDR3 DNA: TGTGCCAGCAGCCAAGACAGGGGGCCACCCTACAATGAGCAGTTCTTC; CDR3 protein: CASSQDRGPPYNEQFF
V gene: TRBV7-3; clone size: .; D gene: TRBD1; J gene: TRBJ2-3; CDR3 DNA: TGTGCCAGCAGCTTAGACAGGGAAGCAGATACGCAGTATTTT; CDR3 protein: CASSLDREADTQYF
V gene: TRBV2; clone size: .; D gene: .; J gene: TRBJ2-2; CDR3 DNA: TGTGCCAGCAGTGAACAAGCTCTCGGGACCGGGGAGCTGTTTTTT; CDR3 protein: CASSEQALGTGELFF
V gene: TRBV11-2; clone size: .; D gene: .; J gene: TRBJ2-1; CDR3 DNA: TGTGCCAGCAGCTTAGGCGTTGGGACATACAAATCCTACAATGAGCAGTTCTTC; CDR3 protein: CASSLGVGTYKSYNEQFF
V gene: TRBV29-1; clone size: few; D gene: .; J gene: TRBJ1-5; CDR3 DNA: TGCAGCGTTGCATGGGGGGTCAATCAGCCCCAGCATTTT; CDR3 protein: CSVAWGVNQPQHF
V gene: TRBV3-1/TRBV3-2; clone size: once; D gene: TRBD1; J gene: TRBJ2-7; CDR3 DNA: TGTGCCAGCAACCCGGGACAGGCCTACGAGCAGTACTTC; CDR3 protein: CASNPGQAYEQYF
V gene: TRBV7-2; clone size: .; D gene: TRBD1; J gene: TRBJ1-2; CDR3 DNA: TGTGCCAGCAGCGTACAACAGGGGGCGCATGGCTACACCTTC; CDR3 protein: CASSVQQGAHGYTF
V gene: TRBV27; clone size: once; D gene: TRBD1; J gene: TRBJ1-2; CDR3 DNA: TGTGCCAGCAGTCCCCGGACAGGGAATGGCTACACCTTC; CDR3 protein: CASSPRTGNGYTF
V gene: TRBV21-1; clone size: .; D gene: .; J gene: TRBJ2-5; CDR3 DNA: TGTGCCAGCAGCAAAGAGGCCAGGGGTCCAGAGACCCAGTACTTC; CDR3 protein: CASSKEARGPETQYF
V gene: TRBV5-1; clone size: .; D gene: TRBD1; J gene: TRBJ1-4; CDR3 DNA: TGCGCCAGCAGCCCGGACAGGGTGAATGAAAAACTGTTTTTT; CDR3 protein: CASSPDRVNEKLFF
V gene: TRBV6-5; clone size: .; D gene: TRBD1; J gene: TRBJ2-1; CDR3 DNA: TGTGCCAGCGGTAGTACCGGGACAGGGATCGATGAGCAGTTCTTC; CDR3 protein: CASGSTGTGIDEQFF
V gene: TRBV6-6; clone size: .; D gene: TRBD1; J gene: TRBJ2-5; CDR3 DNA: TGTGCCAGCAGTTACGGGACAGTCCAAGAGACCCAGTACTTC; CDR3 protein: CASSYGTVQETQYF
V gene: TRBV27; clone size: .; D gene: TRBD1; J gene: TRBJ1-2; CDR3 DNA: TGTGCCAGCAGTTACCTGACAGGGTATGGCTACACCTTC; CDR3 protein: CASSYLTGYGYTF
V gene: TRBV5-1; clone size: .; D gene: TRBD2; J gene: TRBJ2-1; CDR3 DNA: TGCGCCAGCAGCTTGCCCAGCGGGGGGGCCCAGGATGAGCAGTTCTTC; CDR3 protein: CASSLPSGGAQDEQFF
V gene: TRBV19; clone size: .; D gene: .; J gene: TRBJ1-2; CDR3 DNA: TGTGCCAGTAGTATATCAGGGCGATACTATGGCTACACCTTC; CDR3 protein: CASSISGRYYGYTF
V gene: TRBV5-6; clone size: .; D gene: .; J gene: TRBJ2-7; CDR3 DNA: TGTGCCAGCCGCACGCAGGGTCGCGAGCAGTACTTC; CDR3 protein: CASRTQGREQYF
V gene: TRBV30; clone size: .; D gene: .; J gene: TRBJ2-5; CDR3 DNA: TGTGCCTGGAGTGGTTTTAGGTCTAGTCGGGGAGAGACCCAGTACTTC; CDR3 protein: CAWSGFRSSRGETQYF
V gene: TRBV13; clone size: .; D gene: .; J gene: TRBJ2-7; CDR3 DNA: TGTGCCAGCAGCTCCCGTAACGGTTACGAGCAGTACTTC; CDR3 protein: CASSSRNGYEQYF
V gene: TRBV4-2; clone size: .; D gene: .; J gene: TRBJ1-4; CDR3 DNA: TGTGCCAGCAGCCAGCCGATACAGGGAACTAATGAAAAACTGTTTTTT; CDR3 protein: CASSQPIQGTNEKLFF
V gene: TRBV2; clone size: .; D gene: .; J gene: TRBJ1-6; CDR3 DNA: TGTGCCAGCAGTGTCCCTTCGGGAAGGAATAATTCACCCCTCCACTTT; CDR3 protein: CASSVPSGRNNSPLHF
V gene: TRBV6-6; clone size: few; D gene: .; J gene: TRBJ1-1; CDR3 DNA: TGTGCCAGCAGTTACTCCTGGCAGATGAACACTGAAGCTTTCTTT; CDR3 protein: CASSYSWQMNTEAFF